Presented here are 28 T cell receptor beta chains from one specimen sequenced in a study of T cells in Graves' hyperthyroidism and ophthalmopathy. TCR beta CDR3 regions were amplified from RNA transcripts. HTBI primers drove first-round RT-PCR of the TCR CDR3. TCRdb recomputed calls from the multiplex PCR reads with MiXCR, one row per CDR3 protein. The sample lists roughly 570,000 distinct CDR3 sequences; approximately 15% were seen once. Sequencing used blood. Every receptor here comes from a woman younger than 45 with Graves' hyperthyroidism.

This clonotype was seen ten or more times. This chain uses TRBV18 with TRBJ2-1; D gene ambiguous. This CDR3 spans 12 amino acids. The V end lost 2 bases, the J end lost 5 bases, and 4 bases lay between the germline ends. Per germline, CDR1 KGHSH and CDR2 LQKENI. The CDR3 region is CASSPTNNEQFF. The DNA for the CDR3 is TGTGCCAGCTCACCAACCAACAATGAGCAGTTCTTC.

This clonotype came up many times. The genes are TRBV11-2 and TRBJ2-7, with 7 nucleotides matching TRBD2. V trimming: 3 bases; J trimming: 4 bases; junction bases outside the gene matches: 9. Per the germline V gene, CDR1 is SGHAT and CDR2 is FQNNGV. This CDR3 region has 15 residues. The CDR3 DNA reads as TGTGCCAGCAGCTTTCAAGCGGGAATGAGTTACGAGCAGTACTTC. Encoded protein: CASSFQAGMSYEQYF.

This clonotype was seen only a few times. The CDR3 DNA follows: TGTGCCAGCAGCTTAAAGTTTGGGCCCTTGGGCAATGAGCAGTTCTTC. Amino acid sequence: CASSLKFGPLGNEQFF. The chain has TRBV7-3 and TRBJ2-1, with D unclear. The CDR3 contains 16 residues. The V gene's germline CDR1 is SGHTA and CDR2 FQGTGA. V lost 1 base to trimming and J lost 6 bases, with 16 bases between them.

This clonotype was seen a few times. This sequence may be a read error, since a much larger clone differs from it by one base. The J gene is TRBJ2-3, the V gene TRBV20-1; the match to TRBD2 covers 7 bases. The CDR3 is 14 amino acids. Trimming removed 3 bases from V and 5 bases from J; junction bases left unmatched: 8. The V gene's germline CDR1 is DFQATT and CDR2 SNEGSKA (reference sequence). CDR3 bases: TGCAGTGCTAGGCCGGCGGGAGAGGTAGATACGCAGTATTTT. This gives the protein CSARPAGEVDTQYF.

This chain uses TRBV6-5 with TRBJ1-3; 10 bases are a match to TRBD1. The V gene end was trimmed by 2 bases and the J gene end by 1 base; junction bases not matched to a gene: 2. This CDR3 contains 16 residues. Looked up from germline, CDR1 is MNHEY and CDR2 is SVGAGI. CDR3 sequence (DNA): TGTGCCAGCAGTTACCGGGACAGGGGATCTGGAAACACCATATATTTT. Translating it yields CASSYRDRGSGNTIYF.

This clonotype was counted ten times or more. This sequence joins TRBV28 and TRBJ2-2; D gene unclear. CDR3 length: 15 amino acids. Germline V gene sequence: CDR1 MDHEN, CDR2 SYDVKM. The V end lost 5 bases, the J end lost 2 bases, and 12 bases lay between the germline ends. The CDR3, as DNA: TGTGCCAGCAGTCTGGCTGGTAGTAACACCGGGGAGCTGTTTTTT. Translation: CASSLAGSNTGELFF.

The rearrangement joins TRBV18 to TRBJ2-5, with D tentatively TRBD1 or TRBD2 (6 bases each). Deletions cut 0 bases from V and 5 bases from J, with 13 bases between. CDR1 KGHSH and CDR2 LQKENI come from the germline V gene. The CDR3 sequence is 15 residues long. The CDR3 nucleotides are TGTGCCAGCTCACCACCTTTCGAAGGGGGGGAGACCCAGTACTTC. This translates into CASSPPFEGGETQYF.

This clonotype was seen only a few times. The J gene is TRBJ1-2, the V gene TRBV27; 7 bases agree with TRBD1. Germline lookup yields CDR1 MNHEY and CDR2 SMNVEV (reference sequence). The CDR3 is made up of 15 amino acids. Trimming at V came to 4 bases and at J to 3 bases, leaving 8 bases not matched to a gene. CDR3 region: CASSSAGQDHYGYTF. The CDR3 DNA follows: TGTGCCAGCAGTTCCGCCGGACAGGACCACTATGGCTACACCTTC.

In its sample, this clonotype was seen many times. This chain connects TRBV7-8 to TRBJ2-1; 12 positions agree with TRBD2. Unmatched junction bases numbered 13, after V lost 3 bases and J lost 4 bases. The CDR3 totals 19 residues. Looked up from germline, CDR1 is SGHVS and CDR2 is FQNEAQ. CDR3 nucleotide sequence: TGTGCCAGCAGCTTGCGACTAGCGGGAGAGGTTCATCCGTACAATGAGCAGTTCTTC. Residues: CASSLRLAGEVHPYNEQFF.

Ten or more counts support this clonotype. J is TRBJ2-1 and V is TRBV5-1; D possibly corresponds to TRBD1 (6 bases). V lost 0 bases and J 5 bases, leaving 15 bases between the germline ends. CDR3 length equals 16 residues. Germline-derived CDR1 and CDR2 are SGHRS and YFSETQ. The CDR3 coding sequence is TGCGCCAGCAGCTTGGTGGGGGCGGGTGTGGACAATGAGCAGTTCTTC. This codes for CASSLVGAGVDNEQFF.

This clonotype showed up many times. The CDR3 sequence is CASNLSGGNYEQYF. As DNA, the CDR3 is TGTGCCAGCAACCTCTCCGGGGGAAACTACGAGCAGTACTTC. V gene TRBV28 combines with J gene TRBJ2-7; D is possibly TRBD2 (6 bases). Germline CDR1 reads MDHEN; CDR2 reads SYDVKM. Trimming took 7 bases from V and 3 from J, leaving 16 bases between them. The CDR3 runs to 14 residues.

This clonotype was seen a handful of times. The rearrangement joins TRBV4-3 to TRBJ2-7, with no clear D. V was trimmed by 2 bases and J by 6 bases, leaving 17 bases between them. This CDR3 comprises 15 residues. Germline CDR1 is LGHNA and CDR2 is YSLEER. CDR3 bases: TGCGCCAGCAGCCAATTCCCGGGCACCAAAGGCGAGCAGTACTTC. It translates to CASSQFPGTKGEQYF.

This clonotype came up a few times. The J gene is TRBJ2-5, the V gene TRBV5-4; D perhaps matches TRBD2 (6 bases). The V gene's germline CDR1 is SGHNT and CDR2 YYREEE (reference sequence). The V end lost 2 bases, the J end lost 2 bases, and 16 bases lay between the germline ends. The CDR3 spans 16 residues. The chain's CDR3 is CASSFEPAGTQETQYF. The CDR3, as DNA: TGTGCCAGCAGCTTTGAGCCAGCGGGCACTCAAGAGACCCAGTACTTC.

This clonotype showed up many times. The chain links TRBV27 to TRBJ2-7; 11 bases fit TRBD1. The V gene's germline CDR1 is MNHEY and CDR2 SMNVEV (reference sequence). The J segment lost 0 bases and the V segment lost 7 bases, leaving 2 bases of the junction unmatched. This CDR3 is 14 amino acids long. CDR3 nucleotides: TGTGCCAGCACCGGGACAGGGGGCTCCTACGAGCAGTACTTC. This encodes CASTGTGGSYEQYF.

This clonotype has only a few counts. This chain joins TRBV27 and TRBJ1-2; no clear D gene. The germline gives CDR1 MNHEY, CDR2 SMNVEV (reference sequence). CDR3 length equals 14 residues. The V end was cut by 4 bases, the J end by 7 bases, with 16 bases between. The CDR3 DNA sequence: TGTGCCAGCAGTTCAGACCCCCCGGAGGCTGGCTACACCTTC. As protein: CASSSDPPEAGYTF.

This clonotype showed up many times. The CDR3 DNA follows: TGTGCCAGCAGCCTTAGCGGGAGCATAAATGAGCAGTTCTTC. It codes for CASSLSGSINEQFF. The chain uses TRBV3-1 and TRBJ2-1; 9 bases align to TRBD2. The V and J ends lost 4 bases and 7 bases, in that order; junction bases with no gene match: 5. CDR1 is LGHDT, CDR2 YNNKEL, per germline (reference sequence). The CDR3 is 14 residues long.

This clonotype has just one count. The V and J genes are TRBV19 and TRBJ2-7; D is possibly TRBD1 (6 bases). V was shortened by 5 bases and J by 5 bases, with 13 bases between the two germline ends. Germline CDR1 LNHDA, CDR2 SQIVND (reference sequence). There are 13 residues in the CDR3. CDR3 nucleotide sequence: TGTGCCAGTAGTCGAGGGGGTGTAGACGAGCAGTACTTC. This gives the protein CASSRGGVDEQYF.

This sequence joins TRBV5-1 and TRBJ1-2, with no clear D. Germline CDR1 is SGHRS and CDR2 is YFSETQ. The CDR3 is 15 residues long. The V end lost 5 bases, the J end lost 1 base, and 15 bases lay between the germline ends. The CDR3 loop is CASSAGSEFNYGYTF. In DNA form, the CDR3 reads TGCGCCAGCAGTGCCGGGTCCGAATTTAACTATGGCTACACCTTC.

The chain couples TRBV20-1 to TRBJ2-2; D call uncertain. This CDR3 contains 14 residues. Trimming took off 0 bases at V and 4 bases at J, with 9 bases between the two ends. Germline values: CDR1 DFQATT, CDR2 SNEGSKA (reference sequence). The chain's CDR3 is CSARDPLRTGELFF. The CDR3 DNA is TGCAGTGCTAGAGATCCCCTGCGCACCGGGGAGCTGTTTTTT.

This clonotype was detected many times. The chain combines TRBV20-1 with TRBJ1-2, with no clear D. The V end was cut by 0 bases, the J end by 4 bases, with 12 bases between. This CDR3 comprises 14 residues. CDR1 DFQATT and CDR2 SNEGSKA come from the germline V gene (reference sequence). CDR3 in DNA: TGCAGTGCTAGAGATGTACAGAAGATCTATGGCTACACCTTC. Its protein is CSARDVQKIYGYTF.

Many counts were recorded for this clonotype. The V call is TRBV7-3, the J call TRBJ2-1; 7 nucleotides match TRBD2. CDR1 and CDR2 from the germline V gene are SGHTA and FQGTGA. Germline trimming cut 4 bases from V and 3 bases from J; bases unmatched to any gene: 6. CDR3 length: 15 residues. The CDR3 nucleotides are TGTGCCAGCAGCTCAGGGAGGGGCCACTACAATGAGCAGTTCTTC. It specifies CASSSGRGHYNEQFF.

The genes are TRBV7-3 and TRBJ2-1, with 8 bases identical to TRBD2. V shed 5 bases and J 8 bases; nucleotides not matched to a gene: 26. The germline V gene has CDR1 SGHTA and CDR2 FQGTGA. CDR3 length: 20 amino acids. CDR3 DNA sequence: TGTGCCAGCAGCCCCCAGCCGGCTAGCGGGCGAGCCCCGCCTTTCGATGAGCAGTTCTTC. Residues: CASSPQPASGRAPPFDEQFF.

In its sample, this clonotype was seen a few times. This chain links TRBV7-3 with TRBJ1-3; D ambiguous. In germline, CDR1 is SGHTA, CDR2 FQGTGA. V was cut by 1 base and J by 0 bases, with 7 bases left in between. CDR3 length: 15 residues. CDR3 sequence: CASSLKGSSGNTIYF. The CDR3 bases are TGTGCCAGCAGCTTAAAGGGAAGCTCTGGAAACACCATATATTTT.

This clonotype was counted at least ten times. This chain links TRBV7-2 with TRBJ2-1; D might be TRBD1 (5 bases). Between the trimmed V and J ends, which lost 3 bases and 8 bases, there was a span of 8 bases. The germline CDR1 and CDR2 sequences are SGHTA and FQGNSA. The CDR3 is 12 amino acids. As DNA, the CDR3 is TGTGCCAGCAGCTTGCTAGGGGATGAGCAGTTCTTC. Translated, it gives CASSLLGDEQFF. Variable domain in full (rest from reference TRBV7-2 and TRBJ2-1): GAGVSQSPSNKVTEKGKDVELRCDPISGHTALYWYRQSLGQGLEFLIYFQGNSAPDKSGLPSDRFSAERTGGSVSTLTIQRTQQEDSAVYLCASSLLGDEQFFGPGTRLTVL.

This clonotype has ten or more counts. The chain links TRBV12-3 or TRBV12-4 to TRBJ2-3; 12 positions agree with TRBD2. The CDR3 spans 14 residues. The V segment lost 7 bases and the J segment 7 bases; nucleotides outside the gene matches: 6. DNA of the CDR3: TGTGCCAGCACCCTAGCGGGAGGGCCTAATACGCAGTATTTT. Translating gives CASTLAGGPNTQYF.

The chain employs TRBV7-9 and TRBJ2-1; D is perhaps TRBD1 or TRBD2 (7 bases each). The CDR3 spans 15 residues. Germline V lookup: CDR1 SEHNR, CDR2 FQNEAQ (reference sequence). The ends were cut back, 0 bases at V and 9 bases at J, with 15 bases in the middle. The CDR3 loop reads CASSLAWEGAGEQFF. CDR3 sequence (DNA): TGTGCCAGCAGCTTAGCCTGGGAGGGGGCGGGTGAGCAGTTCTTC.

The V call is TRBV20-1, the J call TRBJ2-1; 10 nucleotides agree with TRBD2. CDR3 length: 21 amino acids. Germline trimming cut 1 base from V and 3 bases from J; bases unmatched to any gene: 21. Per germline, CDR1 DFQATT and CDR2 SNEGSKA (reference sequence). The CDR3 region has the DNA TGCAGTGCTAGAGCCCATGTGGGGGGATTAGGTACTAGCGGGATCTACAATGAGCAGTTCTTC. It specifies CSARAHVGGLGTSGIYNEQFF.

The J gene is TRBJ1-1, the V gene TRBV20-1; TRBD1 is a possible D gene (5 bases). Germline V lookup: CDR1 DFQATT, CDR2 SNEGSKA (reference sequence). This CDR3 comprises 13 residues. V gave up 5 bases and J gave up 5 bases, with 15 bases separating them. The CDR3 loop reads CSAGKIGGTEAFF. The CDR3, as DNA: TGCAGTGCTGGGAAAATCGGGGGTACTGAAGCTTTCTTT.